One and the same sample provided the 21 T cell receptor beta chains below, sequenced in a study of blood T cell repertoires in COVID-19. Profiled with immunoSEQ multiplex PCR; TCRdb holds only in-frame clones, not every one. Among about 280,000 clones, approximately 86% were seen once, and the ten largest hold 2.1%. Material: peripheral blood. The receptors originated from a woman aged 25 to 39 who had recovered from COVID-19.

The chain uses TRBV19 and TRBJ1-4, with TRBD1 matching over 7 bases. Germline V gene sequence: CDR1 LNHDA, CDR2 SQIVND (reference sequence). The CDR3 runs 15 residues. Losses at the gene ends were 4 bases for V and 8 bases for J; bases not matched to a gene: 10. The CDR3 nucleotides are TGTGCCAGTAGTAACCCTTACAGGGGAAGGGAAAAACTGTTTTTT. It encodes CASSNPYRGREKLFF.

This clone was found a few times. The chain is built from TRBV6-5 and TRBJ2-3; 16 bases map to TRBD2. CDR3 length equals 15 residues. The trim removed 6 bases at V and 9 bases at J, leaving 6 bases unmatched. Germline V gives CDR1 MNHEY, CDR2 SVGAGI. Here the CDR3 DNA reads TGTGCCAGCAGCCCCGGGACTAGCGGGAGGGAAACGCAGTATTTT. Its protein is CASSPGTSGRETQYF.

In DNA, the CDR3 is TGTGCCAGTAGTTTAATCCCTATCTCCTACAATGAGCAGTTCTTC. This sequence encodes CASSLIPISYNEQFF. The chain couples TRBV19 to TRBJ2-1, with D unresolved. The germline V gene has CDR1 LNHDA and CDR2 SQIVND (reference sequence). There are 15 residues in the CDR3. V was clipped by 5 bases and J by 0 bases, with 11 bases between them.

The rearrangement joins TRBV5-1 to TRBJ2-1; unclear D gene. Trimming took off 4 bases at V and 0 bases at J, with 11 bases between the two ends. This CDR3 is 15 amino acids long. Per germline, CDR1 SGHRS and CDR2 YFSETQ. The CDR3 region is CASSMRADSYNEQFF. In DNA, the CDR3 is TGCGCCAGCAGCATGAGAGCCGACTCCTACAATGAGCAGTTCTTC. The full variable domain, with the rest looked up from reference TRBV5-1 and TRBJ2-1, is KAGVTQTPRYLIKTRGQQVTLSCSPISGHRSVSWYQQTPGQGLQFLFEYFSETQRNKGNFPGRFSGRQFSNSRSEMNVSTLELGDSALYLCASSMRADSYNEQFFGPGTRLTVL.

This clone was detected only a few times. The chain recombines TRBV7-2 with TRBJ2-1; 7 bases fit TRBD2. V lost 2 bases to trimming and J lost 6 bases; unmatched junction nucleotides: 1. Per germline, CDR1 SGHTA and CDR2 FQGNSA. This CDR3 is 13 amino acids long. In nucleotides, the CDR3 is TGTGCCAGCAGCTTACGGACTAGCAATGAGCAGTTCTTC. Translated, it gives CASSLRTSNEQFF. The full variable domain, completed using reference TRBV7-2 and TRBJ2-1, is GAGVSQSPSNKVTEKGKDVELRCDPISGHTALYWYRQSLGQGLEFLIYFQGNSAPDKSGLPSDRFSAERTGGSVSTLTIQRTQQEDSAVYLCASSLRTSNEQFFGPGTRLTVL.

V gene TRBV2 combines with J gene TRBJ1-2; 8 nucleotides match TRBD1. The CDR3 totals 15 residues. Germline CDR1 SNHLY, CDR2 FYNNEI. Trimming cost V 3 bases and J 4 bases; bases outside gene matches: 7. The CDR3 region is CASSESEGTGYGYTF. CDR3 coding DNA: TGTGCCAGCAGTGAGTCGGAGGGGACAGGCTATGGCTACACCTTC.

The chain combines TRBV11-2 with TRBJ1-2, with D unresolved. Germline CDR1 SGHAT, CDR2 FQNNGV. There are 11 residues in the CDR3. With 1 base removed from V and 8 bases from J, the gap between germline ends came to 5 bases. CDR3 amino acids: CASSLAGGYTF. CDR3 DNA sequence: TGTGCCAGCAGCTTAGCAGGCGGCTACACCTTC.

J is TRBJ1-2 and V is TRBV25-1, with TRBD1 matching 7 bases. Germline CDR1 MGHDK, CDR2 SYGVNS. V shed 6 bases and J 8 bases; nucleotides not matched to a gene: 6. The length of the CDR3 is 12 residues. The CDR3 region is CASREQGWGYTF. Written as DNA, the CDR3 is TGTGCCAGCAGGGAACAGGGGTGGGGCTACACCTTC.

CDR3 in amino acids: CASKTSSYSSYEQYF. CDR3 DNA: TGTGCCAGCAAAACTAGCTCTTATAGCTCCTACGAGCAGTACTTC. The chain joins TRBV27 to TRBJ2-7; tentatively, D is TRBD2 (6 bases). From germline, CDR1 is MNHEY and CDR2 SMNVEV (reference sequence). The CDR3 is 15 residues long. V shed 7 bases and J shed 0 bases, with 16 bases lying between them.

This rearrangement joins TRBV7-2 to TRBJ2-1; 8 nucleotides line up with TRBD1. The germline V gene has CDR1 SGHTA and CDR2 FQGNSA. The CDR3 is made up of 16 amino acids. After removal of 5 bases from V and 7 bases from J, the junction contained 13 bases not matched to a gene. For the CDR3, the DNA is TGTGCCAGCAGCCATGTACCGCGGCAGGGGGCAAATGAGCAGTTCTTC. Translation gives CASSHVPRQGANEQFF.

V and J are TRBV27 and TRBJ1-6; 7 nucleotides align to TRBD1. The germline V gene encodes CDR1 MNHEY and CDR2 SMNVEV (reference sequence). V was clipped by 5 bases and J by 5 bases; unmatched bases: 3. This CDR3 is built from 14 residues. In DNA form, the CDR3 reads TGTGCCAGCAGTCCCGGGACAGATAATTCACCCCTCCACTTT. Translated: CASSPGTDNSPLHF.

V usage is TRBV2 and J usage is TRBJ2-1, with 7 bases identical to TRBD2. In germline, CDR1 is SNHLY, CDR2 FYNNEI. The CDR3 contains 14 residues. Losses at the gene ends were 7 bases for V and 9 bases for J; bases not matched to a gene: 12. The CDR3 sequence: CASIWDRGEGEQFF. The CDR3 nucleotides are TGTGCCAGCATTTGGGACCGGGGGGAGGGTGAGCAGTTCTTC.

The V gene is TRBV30, the J gene TRBJ2-3; D might be TRBD2 (5 bases). The CDR3 runs 17 residues. The germline V and J ends were trimmed by 0 bases and 5 bases, with 21 bases remaining between them. CDR1 is GTSNPN and CDR2 is SVGIG in the germline V gene (reference sequence). Here the CDR3 reads CAWSVRRQAGFRDTQYF. CDR3 coding DNA: TGTGCCTGGAGTGTACGTAGGCAGGCGGGTTTCAGAGATACGCAGTATTTT.

For the CDR3, the DNA is TGCGCCATCCGAGCCAAAAACATTCAGTACTTC. Its protein product is CAIRAKNIQYF. V is TRBV10-1 and J is TRBJ2-4; D uncertain. CDR3 size: 11 residues. Germline CDR1 reads WNHNN; CDR2 reads SYGVQD (reference sequence). V was clipped by 10 bases and J by 0 bases, with 4 bases between them.

The gene calls are TRBV5-1 and TRBJ2-7; maybe TRBD2 (5 bases). Trimming pared 1 base from V and 5 bases from J, leaving 10 bases between. Per the germline V gene, CDR1 is SGHRS and CDR2 is YFSETQ. This CDR3 is 13 amino acids long. DNA for the CDR3: TGCGCCAGCAGCTTGAATCTAGCTGACGAGCAGTACTTC. It specifies CASSLNLADEQYF.

The V call is TRBV6-1, the J call TRBJ2-7, with no clear D. Germline CDR1 is MNHNS and CDR2 is SASEGT. Trimming cost V 2 bases and J 5 bases, with 10 bases left between them. This CDR3 comprises 13 residues. The CDR3 nucleotides are TGTGCCAGCAGTGAAACAGAATTCCACGAGCAGTACTTC. This codes for CASSETEFHEQYF.

J is TRBJ1-2 and V is TRBV6-6; weak D call: TRBD1 (5 bases). Germline V gene data show CDR1 as MNHNY and CDR2 as SVGAGI (reference sequence). The CDR3 contains 13 residues. The ends were cut back, 8 bases at V and 6 bases at J, with 16 bases in the middle. CDR3: CASLTGGKNGYTF. The CDR3 DNA is TGTGCCAGCCTTACGGGGGGGAAGAATGGCTACACCTTC.

V and J are TRBV6-2 or TRBV6-3 and TRBJ2-5, with 11 bases lining up with TRBD2. CDR3 length: 18 amino acids. Unmatched junction bases numbered 13, after V lost 2 bases and J lost 5 bases. Germline V CDR1 and CDR2: MNHEY, SVGEGT. The CDR3 sequence: CASSYPTSGISSGETQYF. CDR3 DNA: TGTGCCAGCAGTTACCCGACTAGCGGGATTAGTTCTGGGGAGACCCAGTACTTC.

This clone was detected once. The chain is built from TRBV2 and TRBJ2-5; 13 positions match TRBD2. CDR3 length: 16 residues. Germline assignment: CDR1 SNHLY and CDR2 FYNNEI. V was clipped by 6 bases and J by 7 bases; unmatched bases: 11. The CDR3 coding sequence is TGTGCCAGCAGCCGAACTAGCGGGAGGGCCTCAGGGACCCAGTACTTC. Translation: CASSRTSGRASGTQYF. Combining the CDR3 with reference TRBV2 and TRBJ2-5 gives the whole variable domain EPEVTQTPSHQVTQMGQEVILRCVPISNHLYFYWYRQILGQKVEFLVSFYNNEISEKSEIFDDQFSVERPDGSNFTLKIRSTKLEDSAMYFCASSRTSGRASGTQYFGPGTRLLVL.

CDR3 sequence reads: CASSIDVSGGYYEQYF. The CDR3 bases are TGTGCCAGTAGTATAGACGTCTCGGGGGGTTACTACGAGCAGTACTTC. This rearrangement joins TRBV19 to TRBJ2-7, with 7 bases matching TRBD2. The CDR3 runs to 16 residues. After removal of 0 bases from V and 3 bases from J, the junction contained 8 bases not matched to a gene. Germline V gene data show CDR1 as LNHDA and CDR2 as SQIVND (reference sequence).

The CDR3 sequence: CASSTGQGLFNEQFF. The CDR3 DNA follows: TGTGCCAGCAGCACGGGACAGGGGTTGTTCAATGAGCAGTTCTTC. The gene calls are TRBV11-3 and TRBJ2-1; 10 bases are shared with TRBD1. There are 15 residues in the CDR3. The junction had 7 bases not matched to a gene; V was cut back by 5 bases and J by 6 bases. Germline V gene data show CDR1 as SGHNT and CDR2 as YENEEA.